This T cell receptor beta chain was recovered during a study of shared clonotypes between healthy human individuals. Whole-study context: Serving as donors were two women and a few men, whose ages spanned 18 to 49.

Trimming pared 2 bases from V and 2 bases from J, leaving 19 bases between. The CDR3 contains 17 residues. In germline, CDR1 is MGHRA, CDR2 YSYEKL. There were only Caucasian adults among the donors, and all lived in Nashville, Tennessee. CD45RO+ cells were combined with CCR7-negative CD45RA+ TemRA cells to form CD8 memory. Method: immunoSEQ multiplex PCR; TCRdb's copy keeps in-frame clones and lacks some. The repertoire has approximately 100,000 clones, 67% of them found once; the top ten carry approximately 25%. Turning to this clone: Its antigen is still unknown.

Study-wide findings and caveats: What naive subsets generally showed was a larger estimated richness than memory subsets showed.

The chain carries TRBV4-1 and TRBJ2-7, with a weak D call TRBD1 (6 bases). The sequence was obtained from a woman aged 25-40 years in good health. Sequenced material: memory CD8+ T cells sorted from blood. Regarding subset: CD45RO+ cells pooled with CCR7-negative TemRA cells. DNA for the CDR3: TGCGCCAGCAGCCAAAGCCCTGGGGGCTTATCAACCTACGAGCAGTACTTC. This encodes CASSQSPGGLSTYEQYF.